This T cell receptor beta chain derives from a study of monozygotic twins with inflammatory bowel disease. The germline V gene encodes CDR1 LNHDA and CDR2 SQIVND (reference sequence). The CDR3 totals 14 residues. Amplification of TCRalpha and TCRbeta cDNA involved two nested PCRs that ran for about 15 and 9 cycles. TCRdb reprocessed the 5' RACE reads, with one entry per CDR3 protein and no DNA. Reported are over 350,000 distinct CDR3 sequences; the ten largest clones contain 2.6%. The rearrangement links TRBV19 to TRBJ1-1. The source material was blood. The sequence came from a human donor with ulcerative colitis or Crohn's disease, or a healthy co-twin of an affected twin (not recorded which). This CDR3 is CASTMRHLDTEAFF.